Shown below are 13 T cell receptor beta chains from a single sample sequenced in a study of PD-L1 blockade in urothelial cancer. Measured with immunoSEQ multiplex PCR; TCRdb has only the in-frame clones, and not every one. The repertoire holds about 74,000 clones, with approximately 87% as singletons. Specified time point: pretreatment peripheral blood. This specimen consisted of PBMCs, obtained around atezolizumab (anti-PD-L1) treatment. These receptors were collected from a man aged 65-85 years with urothelial cancer.

The J gene is TRBJ2-1, the V gene TRBV19; 7 bases are shared with TRBD2. Losses at the gene ends were 9 bases for V and 4 bases for J; bases not matched to a gene: 9. Germline loops: CDR1 LNHDA, CDR2 SQIVND (reference sequence). This CDR3 contains 14 residues. CDR3 amino acids: CASGPSGWYNEQFF. The DNA for the CDR3 is TGTGCCAGCGGTCCTAGCGGCTGGTACAATGAGCAGTTCTTC.

The chain joins TRBV6-4 to TRBJ2-1; TRBD2 aligns across 8 bases. The CDR3 spans 16 residues. The germline V gene encodes CDR1 MRHNA and CDR2 SNTAGT. The V and J ends lost 5 bases and 6 bases, in that order; junction bases with no gene match: 12. The CDR3 loop reads CASSLQGGTSINEQFF. The DNA of the CDR3 is TGTGCCAGCAGTCTCCAGGGCGGGACTAGTATCAATGAGCAGTTCTTC.

V usage is TRBV5-1 and J usage is TRBJ2-5, with D maybe TRBD1 (6 bases). V was trimmed by 0 bases and J by 6 bases, leaving 18 bases between them. The CDR3 is made up of 16 amino acids. Germline V CDR1 and CDR2: SGHRS, YFSETQ. CDR3 nucleotide sequence: TGCGCCAGCAGCTTGGAGGGTACGGGGACAAAAAAGACCCAGTACTTC. The encoded protein is CASSLEGTGTKKTQYF.

The chain is built from TRBV4-2 and TRBJ2-2; D remains ambiguous. Trimming cost V 0 bases and J 8 bases, with 4 bases left between them. The CDR3 consists of 12 residues. CDR1 is LGHNA, CDR2 YNFKEQ, per germline. The CDR3 bases are TGTGCCAGCAGCCAAGATTCGGGGGAGCTGTTTTTT. Protein product: CASSQDSGELFF.

Points on this clone: Within the sample, other DNA sequences also encode this same CDR3. The chain links TRBV28 to TRBJ2-7; 11 nucleotides align to TRBD2. This CDR3 has 15 residues. V gave up 6 bases and J gave up 3 bases; unmatched junction bases: 7. The germline gives CDR1 MDHEN, CDR2 SYDVKM. CDR3 in amino acids: CASSPGLAGGYEQYF. In DNA form, the CDR3 reads TGTGCCAGCAGCCCCGGGCTAGCGGGGGGCTACGAGCAGTACTTC.

This chain joins TRBV11-2 and TRBJ2-3, with TRBD2 identical over 10 bases. The CDR3 is made up of 14 amino acids. The germline gives CDR1 SGHAT, CDR2 FQNNGV. V was clipped by 7 bases and J by 1 base; unmatched bases: 2. The DNA for the CDR3 is TGTGCCAGCAACGGACTAGCGGGCACAGATACGCAGTATTTT. It yields the protein CASNGLAGTDTQYF.

The V and J genes are TRBV7-8 and TRBJ1-4; the match to TRBD1 covers 9 bases. The CDR3 extends over 15 amino acids. Germline CDR1 and CDR2: SGHVS and FQNEAQ. V gave up 5 bases and J gave up 2 bases; unmatched junction bases: 3. As DNA, the CDR3 is TGTGCCAGCAGCGTAACAGGGGGCACTAATGAAAAACTGTTTTTT. Translated: CASSVTGGTNEKLFF.

CDR3: CASSPTTSGGSYEQYF. Written as DNA, the CDR3 is TGTGCCAGCAGTCCTACAACTAGCGGGGGATCCTACGAGCAGTACTTC. The V gene is TRBV28, the J gene TRBJ2-7; 11 positions agree with TRBD2. The germline gives CDR1 MDHEN, CDR2 SYDVKM. The CDR3 contains 16 residues. V was clipped by 5 bases and J by 1 base; unmatched bases: 7. Together with reference TRBV28 and TRBJ2-7, the CDR3 gives the full variable domain: DVKVTQSSRYLVKRTGEKVFLECVQDMDHENMFWYRQDPGLGLRLIYFSYDVKMKEKGDIPEGYSVSREKKERFSLILESASTNQTSMYLCASSPTTSGGSYEQYFGPGTRLTVT.

The chain couples TRBV10-3 to TRBJ2-7; D perhaps matches TRBD2 (5 bases). V lost 4 bases, J lost 8 bases, and 15 bases lay in between. Per the germline V gene, CDR1 is ENHRY and CDR2 is SYGVKD. This CDR3 is 13 amino acids long. The CDR3 here is CAISVASGYKQYF. CDR3 nucleotides: TGTGCCATCAGTGTGGCGTCGGGGTACAAGCAGTACTTC.

The chain joins TRBV7-2 to TRBJ1-1, with 8 nucleotides matching TRBD1. After removal of 2 bases from V and 0 bases from J, the junction contained 5 bases not matched to a gene. Germline V CDR1 and CDR2: SGHTA, FQGNSA. This CDR3 contains 16 residues. The chain's CDR3 is CASSLRTGSLNTEAFF. The CDR3 DNA is TGTGCCAGCAGCTTACGGACAGGGTCGCTGAACACTGAAGCTTTCTTT. The complete variable domain, with remaining parts taken from reference TRBV7-2 and TRBJ1-1, reads GAGVSQSPSNKVTEKGKDVELRCDPISGHTALYWYRQSLGQGLEFLIYFQGNSAPDKSGLPSDRFSAERTGGSVSTLTIQRTQQEDSAVYLCASSLRTGSLNTEAFFGQGTRLTVV.

This clone was recorded once. The genes are TRBV10-1 and TRBJ2-3, with TRBD2 identical over 10 bases. CDR1 and CDR2 from the germline V gene are WNHNN and SYGVQD (reference sequence). The CDR3 covers 15 residues. After removal of 6 bases from V and 2 bases from J, the junction contained 5 bases not matched to a gene. As DNA, the CDR3 is TGCGCCAGCAGCCTCGGACTAGCGGACACAGATACGCAGTATTTT. This codes for CASSLGLADTDTQYF.

In nucleotides, the CDR3 is TGTGCCAGCAGCTCAACCCCCGGAACAGGGAATGTCTATGGCTACACCTTC. Translated, it gives CASSSTPGTGNVYGYTF. The chain carries TRBV28 and TRBJ1-2, with a weak D call TRBD1 (6 bases). The CDR3 runs 17 residues. Germline V CDR1 and CDR2: MDHEN, SYDVKM. Trimming left V 6 bases short and J 4 bases short, with 24 bases between.

This chain uses TRBV5-6 with TRBJ2-3; 10 nucleotides match TRBD2. Germline CDR1 SGHDT, CDR2 YYEEEE. This CDR3 region has 17 residues. The V gene end was trimmed by 0 bases and the J gene end by 2 bases; junction bases not matched to a gene: 6. CDR3 coding DNA: TGTGCCAGCAGCTTGGAACTAGCGGGACCCGCCACAGATACGCAGTATTTT. This gives the protein CASSLELAGPATDTQYF.